Listed below are T cell receptor beta chains from one sample, sequenced in a study of blood T cells in healthy people across ages. Via MiXCR, TCRdb re-called the 5' RACE reads, giving one row per CDR3 protein. The table lists 550,000 to 800,000 distinct CDR3 sequences, approximately 30% of them singletons. The specimen was blood. These receptors were taken from an elderly woman in good health. The CDR3 runs from the conserved cysteine through the conserved F or W. A D gene is named only where the DNA matches it firmly.

V gene,D gene,CDR3 protein
TRBV20-1,NA,CSAGPGAVYNEQFF
TRBV12-3/TRBV12-4,NA,CASRHRDSYEQYF
TRBV6-1,NA,CASSDLNEQFF
TRBV5-1,TRBD2,CASSLRAGGPQDEQFF
TRBV7-2,TRBD1,CASSSQGTGSTDTQYF
TRBV7-2,TRBD1,CASSVRDRGSLQEKRFF
TRBV5-1,NA,CASSLDTNTGELFF
TRBV20-1,NA,CSARWGAQDGYTF
TRBV11-2,NA,CASTERSSYNEQFF
TRBV3-1,NA,CASSQGDNSPLHF
TRBV7-9,NA,CASSSDLGYGNEQFF
TRBV6-5,TRBD1,CASSRGARQGANEQYF
TRBV28,NA,CASSFLRGGGDETQFF
TRBV5-1,TRBD1,CASSSTGGPCNEQFF
TRBV7-8,TRBD1,CASSRRTGYSTDTQYF
TRBV12-3/TRBV12-4,NA,CASTLGGVYGYTF
TRBV4-3,NA,CASSQDLGSTNEKLFF
TRBV18,NA,CASSPLPGAGTDTQYF
TRBV20-1,TRBD1,CSERDRLTDTQYF
TRBV30,NA,CAWSASYKQYF
TRBV6-5,NA,CASRKGWETQYF
TRBV12-3/TRBV12-4,TRBD1,CASSLGTGVFEETQYF
TRBV6-1,NA,CASSETRNTIYF
TRBV27,TRBD2,CASSGWTSGGRDTQYF
TRBV4-3,TRBD1,CASSQDIETGAYEQYF
TRBV15,NA,CATSRMTNYGYTF
TRBV5-1,NA,CASSLPSTVNTEAFF
TRBV4-2,TRBD1,CASRGQGVSGERFF
TRBV11-1,TRBD2,CASSMTSGDTDTRYF
TRBV28,NA,CASSLYNEQFF
TRBV29-1,NA,CSVGPTDYGYTF
TRBV7-3,NA,CASSFGPGETQYF
TRBV7-2,TRBD2,CASSLDSGGQETQYF
TRBV5-1,NA,CASSLTGIPSTDTQYF
TRBV5-1,NA,CASSLAEGGNEQFF
TRBV21-1,NA,CASSFAGNSPRHF
TRBV3-1,NA,CASSRGGGVPEAFF
TRBV6-5,NA,CASSLHPDGTDTQYF
TRBV7-9,TRBD2,CASLGERGQETQYF
TRBV2,NA,CASSENHSTDTQYF
TRBV7-6,TRBD1,CASSLVDRGHWFF
TRBV7-9,NA,CVSRVDSYSKQYF
TRBV7-2,TRBD1,CASSLRSRGLYNEQFF
TRBV29-1,NA,CSVEAEAKNIQYF
TRBV7-8,NA,CASSLGGRPAGELFF
TRBV4-3,TRBD1,CASSQGGQGSDHEQFF
TRBV5-1,NA,CASREGMGYTEAFF
TRBV18,NA,CASSQQGLSEAFF
TRBV20-1,TRBD1,CSGTGGPPYEQYF
TRBV5-4,NA,CASSLGGFRGGETQYF
TRBV29-1,NA,CSVYQGEPYEQYF
TRBV9,NA,CASSHGTNQETQYF
TRBV20-1,NA,CSVEGIASSYNEQFF